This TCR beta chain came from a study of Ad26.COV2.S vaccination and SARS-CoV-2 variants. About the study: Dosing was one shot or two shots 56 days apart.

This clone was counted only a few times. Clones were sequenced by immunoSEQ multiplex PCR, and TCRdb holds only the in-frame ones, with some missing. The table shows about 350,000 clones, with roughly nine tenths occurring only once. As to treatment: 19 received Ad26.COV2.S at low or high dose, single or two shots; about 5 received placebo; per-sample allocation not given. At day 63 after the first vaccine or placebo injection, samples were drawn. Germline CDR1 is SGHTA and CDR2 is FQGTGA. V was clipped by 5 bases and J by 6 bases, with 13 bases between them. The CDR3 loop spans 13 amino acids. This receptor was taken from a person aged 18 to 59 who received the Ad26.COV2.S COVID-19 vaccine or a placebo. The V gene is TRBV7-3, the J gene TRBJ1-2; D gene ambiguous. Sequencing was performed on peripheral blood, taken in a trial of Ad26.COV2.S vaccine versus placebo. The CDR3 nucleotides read TGTGCCAGCAGCCGGGGAAATCGGAATGGCTACACCTTC. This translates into CASSRGNRNGYTF.